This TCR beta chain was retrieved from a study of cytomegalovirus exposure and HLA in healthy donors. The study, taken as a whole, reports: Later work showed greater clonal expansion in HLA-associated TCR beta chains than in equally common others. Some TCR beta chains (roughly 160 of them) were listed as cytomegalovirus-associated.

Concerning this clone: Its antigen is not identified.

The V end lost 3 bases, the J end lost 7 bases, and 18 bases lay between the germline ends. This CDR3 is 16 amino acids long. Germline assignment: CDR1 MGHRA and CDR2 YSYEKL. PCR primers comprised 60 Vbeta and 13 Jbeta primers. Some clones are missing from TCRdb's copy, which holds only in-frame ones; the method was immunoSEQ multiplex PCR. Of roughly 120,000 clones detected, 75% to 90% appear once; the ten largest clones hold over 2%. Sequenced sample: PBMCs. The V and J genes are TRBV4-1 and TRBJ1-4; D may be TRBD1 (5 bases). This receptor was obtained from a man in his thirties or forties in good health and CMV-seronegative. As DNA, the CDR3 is TGCGCCAGCAGCCATCCCATTGGAGGGGAGGGTGAAAAACTGTTTTTT. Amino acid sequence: CASSHPIGGEGEKLFF.